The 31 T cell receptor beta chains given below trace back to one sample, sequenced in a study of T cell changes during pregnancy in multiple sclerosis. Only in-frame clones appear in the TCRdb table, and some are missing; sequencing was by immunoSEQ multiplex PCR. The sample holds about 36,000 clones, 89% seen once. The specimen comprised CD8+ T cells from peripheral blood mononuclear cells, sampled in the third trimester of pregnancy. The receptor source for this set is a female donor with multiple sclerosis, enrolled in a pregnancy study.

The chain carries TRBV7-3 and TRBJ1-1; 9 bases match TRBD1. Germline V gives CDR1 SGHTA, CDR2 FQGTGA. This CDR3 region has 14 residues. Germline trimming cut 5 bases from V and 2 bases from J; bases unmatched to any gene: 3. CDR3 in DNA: TGTGCCAGCAGCCAGACAGGGGGAAACACTGAAGCTTTCTTT. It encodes CASSQTGGNTEAFF.

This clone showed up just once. CDR3 amino acids: CAISESGQGALAAFF. The CDR3, as DNA: TGTGCCATCAGTGAGTCGGGACAGGGGGCGCTTGCGGCTTTCTTT. The rearrangement joins TRBV10-3 to TRBJ1-1, with 12 bases fitting TRBD1. Germline V CDR1 and CDR2: ENHRY, SYGVKD. This CDR3 comprises 15 residues. The trim removed 0 bases at V and 11 bases at J, leaving 7 bases unmatched.

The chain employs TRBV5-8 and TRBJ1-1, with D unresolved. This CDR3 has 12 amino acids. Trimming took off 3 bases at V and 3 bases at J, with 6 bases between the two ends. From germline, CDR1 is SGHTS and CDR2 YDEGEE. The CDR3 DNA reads TGTGCCAGCAGCTGGTTAGACACTGAAGCTTTCTTT. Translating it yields CASSWLDTEAFF.

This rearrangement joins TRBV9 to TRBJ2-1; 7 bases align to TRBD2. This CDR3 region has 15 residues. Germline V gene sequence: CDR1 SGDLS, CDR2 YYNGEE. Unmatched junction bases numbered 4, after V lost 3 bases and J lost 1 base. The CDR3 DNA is TGTGCCAGCAGCGACCAAGCGGGGTCCTACAATGAGCAGTTCTTC. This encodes CASSDQAGSYNEQFF.

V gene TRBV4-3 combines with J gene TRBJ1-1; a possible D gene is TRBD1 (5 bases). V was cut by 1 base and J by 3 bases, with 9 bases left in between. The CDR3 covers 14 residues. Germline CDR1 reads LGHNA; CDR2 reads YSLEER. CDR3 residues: CASSQGDSDTEAFF. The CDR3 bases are TGCGCCAGCAGCCAAGGAGACAGCGACACTGAAGCTTTCTTT.

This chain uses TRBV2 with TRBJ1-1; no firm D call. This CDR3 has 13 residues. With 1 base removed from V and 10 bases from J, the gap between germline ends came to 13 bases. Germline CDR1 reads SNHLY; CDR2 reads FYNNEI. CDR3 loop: CASSEGVGSRAFF. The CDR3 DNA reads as TGTGCCAGCAGTGAAGGGGTCGGGTCCCGAGCTTTCTTT.

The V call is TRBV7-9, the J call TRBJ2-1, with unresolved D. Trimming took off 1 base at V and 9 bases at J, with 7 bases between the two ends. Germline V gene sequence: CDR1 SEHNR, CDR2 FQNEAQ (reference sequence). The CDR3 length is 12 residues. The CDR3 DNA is TGTGCCAGCAGCTTAGGAGGTCTTGAGCAGTTCTTC. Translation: CASSLGGLEQFF.

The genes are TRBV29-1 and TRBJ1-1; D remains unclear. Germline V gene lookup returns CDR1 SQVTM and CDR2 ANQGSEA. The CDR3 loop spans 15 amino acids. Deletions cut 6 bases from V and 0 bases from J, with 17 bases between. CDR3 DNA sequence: TGCAGCGTGATAGACGGGAGAATTATGAACACTGAAGCTTTCTTT. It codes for CSVIDGRIMNTEAFF.

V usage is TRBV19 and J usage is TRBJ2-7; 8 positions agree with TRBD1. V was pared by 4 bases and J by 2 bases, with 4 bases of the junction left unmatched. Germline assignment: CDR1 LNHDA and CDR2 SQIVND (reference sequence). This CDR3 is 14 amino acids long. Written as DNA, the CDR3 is TGTGCCAGTAGTACTTGGACAGGGCCCTACGAGCAGTACTTC. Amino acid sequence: CASSTWTGPYEQYF.

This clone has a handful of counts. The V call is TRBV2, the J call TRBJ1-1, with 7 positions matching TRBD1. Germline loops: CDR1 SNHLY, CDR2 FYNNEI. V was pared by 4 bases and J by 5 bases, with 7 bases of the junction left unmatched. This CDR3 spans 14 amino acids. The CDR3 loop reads CASSGGRGPTEAFF. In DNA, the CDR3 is TGTGCCAGCAGTGGGGGAAGGGGGCCTACTGAAGCTTTCTTT.

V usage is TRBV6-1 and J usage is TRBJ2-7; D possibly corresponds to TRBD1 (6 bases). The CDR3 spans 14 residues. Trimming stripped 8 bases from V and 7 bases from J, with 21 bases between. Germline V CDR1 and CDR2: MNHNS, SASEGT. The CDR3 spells CASQTDWDTGEQYF. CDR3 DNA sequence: TGTGCCAGCCAGACGGACTGGGACACGGGGGAGCAGTACTTC.

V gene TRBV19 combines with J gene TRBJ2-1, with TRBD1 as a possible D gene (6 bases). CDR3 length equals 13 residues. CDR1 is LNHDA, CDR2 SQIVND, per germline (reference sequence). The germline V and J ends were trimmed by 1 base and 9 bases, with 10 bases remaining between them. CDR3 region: CASSIAQGGEQFF. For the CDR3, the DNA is TGTGCCAGTAGTATAGCCCAAGGGGGTGAGCAGTTCTTC. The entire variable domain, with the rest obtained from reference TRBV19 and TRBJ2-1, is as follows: DGGITQSPKYLFRKEGQNVTLSCEQNLNHDAMYWYRQDPGQGLRLIYYSQIVNDFQKGDIAEGYSVSREKKESFPLTVTSAQKNPTAFYLCASSIAQGGEQFFGPGTRLTVL.

This CDR3 reads CASKLDNEQFF. DNA of the CDR3: TGTGCCAGTAAACTTGACAATGAGCAGTTCTTC. V is TRBV19 and J is TRBJ2-1; D gene ambiguous. From germline, CDR1 is LNHDA and CDR2 SQIVND (reference sequence). V was trimmed by 7 bases and J by 5 bases, leaving 6 bases between them. This CDR3 comprises 11 residues. The full variable domain, completed using reference TRBV19 and TRBJ2-1, is DGGITQSPKYLFRKEGQNVTLSCEQNLNHDAMYWYRQDPGQGLRLIYYSQIVNDFQKGDIAEGYSVSREKKESFPLTVTSAQKNPTAFYLCASKLDNEQFFGPGTRLTVL.

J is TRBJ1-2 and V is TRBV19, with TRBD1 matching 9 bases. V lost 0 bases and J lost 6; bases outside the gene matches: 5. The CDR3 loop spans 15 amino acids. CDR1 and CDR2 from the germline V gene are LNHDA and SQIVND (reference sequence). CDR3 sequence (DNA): TGTGCCAGTAGTATAGATCAAAGGACAGGGGATGGCTACACCTTC. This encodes CASSIDQRTGDGYTF.

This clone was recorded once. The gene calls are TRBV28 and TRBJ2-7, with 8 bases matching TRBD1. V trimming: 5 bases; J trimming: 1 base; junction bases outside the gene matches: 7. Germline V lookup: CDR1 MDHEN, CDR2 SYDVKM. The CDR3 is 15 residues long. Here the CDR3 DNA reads TGTGCCAGCAGTCCCGGACAGGGCCCTTCCTACGAGCAGTACTTC. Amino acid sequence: CASSPGQGPSYEQYF.

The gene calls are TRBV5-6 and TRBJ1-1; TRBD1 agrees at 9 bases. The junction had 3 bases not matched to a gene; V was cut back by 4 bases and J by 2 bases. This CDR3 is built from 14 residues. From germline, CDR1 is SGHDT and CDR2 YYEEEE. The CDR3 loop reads CASSTGGANTEAFF. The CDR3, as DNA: TGTGCCAGCAGCACAGGGGGCGCAAACACTGAAGCTTTCTTT.

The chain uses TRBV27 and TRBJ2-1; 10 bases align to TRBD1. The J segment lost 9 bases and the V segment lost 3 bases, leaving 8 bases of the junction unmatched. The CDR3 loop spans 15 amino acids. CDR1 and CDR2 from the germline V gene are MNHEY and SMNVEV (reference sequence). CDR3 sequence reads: CASSLTGGFIREQFF. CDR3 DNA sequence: TGTGCCAGCAGTTTGACAGGGGGCTTTATTCGTGAGCAGTTCTTC.

The CDR3 DNA reads as TGTGCCAGCAGCGAAAGGCGGGAGACTGGGGCCAACGTCCTGACTTTC. Protein product: CASSERRETGANVLTF. The rearrangement joins TRBV9 to TRBJ2-6; 7 bases agree with TRBD2. Germline loops: CDR1 SGDLS, CDR2 YYNGEE. V was clipped by 3 bases and J by 2 bases; unmatched bases: 5. The CDR3 runs to 16 residues.

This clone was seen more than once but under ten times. The CDR3 here is CAWRTGVGLFF. In DNA, the CDR3 is TGTGCCTGGAGGACAGGGGTTGGACTGTTTTTT. The V and J genes are TRBV30 and TRBJ1-4; 8 nucleotides line up with TRBD1. There are 11 residues in the CDR3. The germline gives CDR1 GTSNPN, CDR2 SVGIG (reference sequence). V shed 3 bases, J shed 13 bases, and the junction held 4 bases outside the gene matches.

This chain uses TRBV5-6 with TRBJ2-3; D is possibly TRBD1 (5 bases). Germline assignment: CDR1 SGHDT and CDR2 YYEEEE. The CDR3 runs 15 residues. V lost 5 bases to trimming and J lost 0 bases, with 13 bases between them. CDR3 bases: TGTGCCAGCAGTTCTTGGGGCGGTAGCACAGATACGCAGTATTTT. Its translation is CASSSWGGSTDTQYF.

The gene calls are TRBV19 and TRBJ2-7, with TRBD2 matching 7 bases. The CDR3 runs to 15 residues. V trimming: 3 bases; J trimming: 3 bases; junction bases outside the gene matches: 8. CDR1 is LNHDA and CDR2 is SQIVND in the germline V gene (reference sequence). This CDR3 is CASSMRPSGFYEQYF. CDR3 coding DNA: TGTGCCAGTAGTATGCGCCCTAGCGGCTTCTACGAGCAGTACTTC.

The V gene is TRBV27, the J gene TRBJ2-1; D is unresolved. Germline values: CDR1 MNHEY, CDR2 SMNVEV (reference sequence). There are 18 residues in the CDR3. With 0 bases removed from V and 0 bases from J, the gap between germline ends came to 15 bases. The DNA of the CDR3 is TGTGCCAGCAGTTTATCATCAATCGGTTATAGCTCCTACAATGAGCAGTTCTTC. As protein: CASSLSSIGYSSYNEQFF.

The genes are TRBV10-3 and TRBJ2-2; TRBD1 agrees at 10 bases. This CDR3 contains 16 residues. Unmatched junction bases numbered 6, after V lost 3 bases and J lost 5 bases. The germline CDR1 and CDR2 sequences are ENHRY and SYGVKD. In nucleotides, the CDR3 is TGTGCCATCAGTGACCCTGGACAGGGGGTGACCGGGGAGCTGTTTTTT. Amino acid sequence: CAISDPGQGVTGELFF.

DNA for the CDR3: TGTGCCAGCATGTTGGCCCCTTACAATGAGCAGTTCTTC. It specifies CASMLAPYNEQFF. This sequence joins TRBV6-5 and TRBJ2-1; no clear D. V was cut by 7 bases and J by 4 bases, with 11 bases left in between. This CDR3 has 13 amino acids. The germline CDR1 and CDR2 sequences are MNHEY and SVGAGI.

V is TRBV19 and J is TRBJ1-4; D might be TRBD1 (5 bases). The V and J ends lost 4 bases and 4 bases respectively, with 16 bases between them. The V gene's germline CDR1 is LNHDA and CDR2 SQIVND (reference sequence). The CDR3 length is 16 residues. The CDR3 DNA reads TGTGCCAGTAGTACTATTGGTAACAGGATTAATGAAAAACTGTTTTTT. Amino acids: CASSTIGNRINEKLFF.

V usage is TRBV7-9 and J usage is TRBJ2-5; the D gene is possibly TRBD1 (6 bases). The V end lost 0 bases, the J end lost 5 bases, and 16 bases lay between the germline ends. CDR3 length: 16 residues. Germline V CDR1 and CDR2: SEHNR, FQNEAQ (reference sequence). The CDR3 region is CASSLAMTGVRETQYF. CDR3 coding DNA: TGTGCCAGCAGCTTAGCGATGACAGGAGTAAGGGAGACCCAGTACTTC. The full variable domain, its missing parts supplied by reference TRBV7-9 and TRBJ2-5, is DTGVSQNPRHKITKRGQNVTFRCDPISEHNRLYWYRQTLGQGPEFLTYFQNEAQLEKSRLLSDRFSAERPKGSFSTLEIQRTEQGDSAMYLCASSLAMTGVRETQYFGPGTRLLVL.

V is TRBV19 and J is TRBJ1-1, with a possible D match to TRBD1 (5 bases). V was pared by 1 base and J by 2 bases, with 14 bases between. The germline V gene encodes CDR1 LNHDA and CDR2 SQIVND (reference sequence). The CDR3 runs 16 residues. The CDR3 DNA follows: TGTGCCAGTAGTATAGGGGGGGACTACACTAACACTGAAGCTTTCTTT. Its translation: CASSIGGDYTNTEAFF.

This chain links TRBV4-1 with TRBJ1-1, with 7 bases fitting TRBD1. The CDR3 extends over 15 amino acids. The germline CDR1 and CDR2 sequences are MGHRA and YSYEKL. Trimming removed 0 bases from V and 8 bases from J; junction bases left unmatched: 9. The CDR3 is CASSQDREPGGEAFF. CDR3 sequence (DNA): TGCGCCAGCAGCCAAGATCGCGAACCAGGGGGAGAAGCTTTCTTT.

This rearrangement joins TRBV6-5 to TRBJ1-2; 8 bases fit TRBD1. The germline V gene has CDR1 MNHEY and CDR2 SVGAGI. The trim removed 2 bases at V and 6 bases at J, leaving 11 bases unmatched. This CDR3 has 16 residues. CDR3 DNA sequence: TGTGCCAGCAGTTACACCAGACAGGGGAAGAGGGATGGCTACACCTTC. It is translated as CASSYTRQGKRDGYTF.

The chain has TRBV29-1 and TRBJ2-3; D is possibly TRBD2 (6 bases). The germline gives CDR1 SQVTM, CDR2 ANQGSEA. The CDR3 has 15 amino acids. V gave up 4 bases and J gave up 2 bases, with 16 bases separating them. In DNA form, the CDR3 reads TGCAGCGTTGGGGGGGAGACGGGAAACACAGATACGCAGTATTTT. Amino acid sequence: CSVGGETGNTDTQYF.

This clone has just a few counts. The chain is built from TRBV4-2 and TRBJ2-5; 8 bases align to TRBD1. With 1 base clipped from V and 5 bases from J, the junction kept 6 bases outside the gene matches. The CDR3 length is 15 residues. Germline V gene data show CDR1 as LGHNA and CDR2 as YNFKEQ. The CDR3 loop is CASSQAQGAAETQYF. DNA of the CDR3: TGTGCCAGCAGCCAAGCCCAGGGGGCGGCGGAGACCCAGTACTTC.